This TCR beta chain derives from a study of technical replicates of blood from several donors. Using immunoSEQ multiplex PCR, the repertoire was profiled, and TCRdb retains in-frame clones only, with some absent. The sample contains tens of thousands of clones, 85% to 95% of which appear only once. This clone was counted a single time. Material: T cells isolated from PBMCs. The sequence was collected from a human donor in good health.

The CDR3 reads CASERASGRGDEQFF. Written as DNA, the CDR3 is TGTGCCAGCGAAAGGGCTAGCGGGAGGGGGGATGAGCAGTTCTTC. The rearrangement joins TRBV2 to TRBJ2-1, with 12 bases identical to TRBD2. V gave up 8 bases and J gave up 8 bases; unmatched junction bases: 10. The V gene's germline CDR1 is SNHLY and CDR2 FYNNEI. The CDR3 is made up of 15 amino acids.